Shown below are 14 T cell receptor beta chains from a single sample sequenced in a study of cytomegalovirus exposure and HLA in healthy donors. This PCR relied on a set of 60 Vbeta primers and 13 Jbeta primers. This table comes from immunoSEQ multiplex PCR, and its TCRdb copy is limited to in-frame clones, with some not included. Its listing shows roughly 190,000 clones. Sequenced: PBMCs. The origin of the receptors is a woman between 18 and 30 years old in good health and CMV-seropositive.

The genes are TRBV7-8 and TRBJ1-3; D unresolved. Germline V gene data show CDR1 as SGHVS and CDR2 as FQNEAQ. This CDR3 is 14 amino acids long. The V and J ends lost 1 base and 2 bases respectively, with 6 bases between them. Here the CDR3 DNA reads TGTGCCAGCAGCTTAGTAGAGACTGGAAACACCATATATTTT. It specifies CASSLVETGNTIYF.

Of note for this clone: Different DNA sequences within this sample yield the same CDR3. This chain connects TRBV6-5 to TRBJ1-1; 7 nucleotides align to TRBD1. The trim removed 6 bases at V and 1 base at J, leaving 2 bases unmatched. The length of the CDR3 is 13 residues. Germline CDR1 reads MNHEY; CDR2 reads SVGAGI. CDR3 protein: CASRRTGNTEAFF. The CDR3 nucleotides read TGTGCCAGCAGAAGGACAGGGAACACTGAAGCTTTCTTT.

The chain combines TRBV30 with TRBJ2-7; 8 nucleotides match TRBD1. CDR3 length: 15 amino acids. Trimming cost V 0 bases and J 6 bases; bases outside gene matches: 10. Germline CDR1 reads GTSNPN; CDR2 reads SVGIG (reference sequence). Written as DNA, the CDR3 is TGTGCCTGGAGTGTTTCAAGGACAGGGTACGCCGAGCAGTACTTC. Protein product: CAWSVSRTGYAEQYF. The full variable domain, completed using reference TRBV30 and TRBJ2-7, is SQTIHQWPATLVQPVGSPLSLECTVEGTSNPNLYWYRQAAGRGLQLLFYSVGIGQISSEVPQNLSASRPQDRQFILSSKKLLLSDSGFYLCAWSVSRTGYAEQYFGPGTRLTVT.

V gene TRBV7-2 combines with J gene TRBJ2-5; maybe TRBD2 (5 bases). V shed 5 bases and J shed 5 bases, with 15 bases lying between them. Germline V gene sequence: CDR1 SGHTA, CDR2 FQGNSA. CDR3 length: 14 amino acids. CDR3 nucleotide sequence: TGTGCCAGCAGCGCAGCGAGGGTGGGTGAGACCCAGTACTTC. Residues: CASSAARVGETQYF.

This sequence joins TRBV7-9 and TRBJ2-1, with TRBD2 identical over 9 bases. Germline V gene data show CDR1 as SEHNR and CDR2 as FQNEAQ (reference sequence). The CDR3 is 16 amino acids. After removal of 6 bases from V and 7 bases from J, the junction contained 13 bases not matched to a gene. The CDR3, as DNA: TGTGCCAGCAGTCTAAGGGCTCGCGGGGGGGATAATGAGCAGTTCTTC. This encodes CASSLRARGGDNEQFF.

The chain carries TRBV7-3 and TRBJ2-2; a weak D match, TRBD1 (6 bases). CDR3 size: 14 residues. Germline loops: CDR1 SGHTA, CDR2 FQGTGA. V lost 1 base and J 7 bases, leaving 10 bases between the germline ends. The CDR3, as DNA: TGTGCCAGCAGCTTAAGAGGGGGAAGCGGGGAGCTGTTTTTT. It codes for CASSLRGGSGELFF.

CDR3 residues: CASSPTGLSNTGELFF. CDR3 coding DNA: TGTGCCAGCAGTCCTACCGGACTTTCGAACACCGGGGAGCTGTTTTTT. J is TRBJ2-2 and V is TRBV4-2; perhaps TRBD2 as D (5 bases). The germline V and J ends were trimmed by 6 bases and 0 bases, with 14 bases remaining between them. Germline-derived CDR1 and CDR2 are LGHNA and YNFKEQ. This CDR3 spans 16 amino acids.

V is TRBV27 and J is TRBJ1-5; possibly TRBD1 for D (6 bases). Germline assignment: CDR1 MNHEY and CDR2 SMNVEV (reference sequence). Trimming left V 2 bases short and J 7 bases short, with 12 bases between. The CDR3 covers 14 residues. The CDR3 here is CASSLQGPRQPQHF. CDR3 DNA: TGTGCCAGCAGTTTACAGGGGCCCCGGCAGCCCCAGCATTTT.

In DNA form, the CDR3 reads TGTGCCAGCAGCCAATACCCGACAGGATCGGTTGGAGGCTACACCTTC. Protein sequence: CASSQYPTGSVGGYTF. V is TRBV5-4 and J is TRBJ1-2, with D perhaps TRBD1 (6 bases). The CDR3 is made up of 16 amino acids. Germline V gene lookup returns CDR1 SGHNT and CDR2 YYREEE (reference sequence). V lost 4 bases, J lost 8 bases, and 24 bases lay in between.

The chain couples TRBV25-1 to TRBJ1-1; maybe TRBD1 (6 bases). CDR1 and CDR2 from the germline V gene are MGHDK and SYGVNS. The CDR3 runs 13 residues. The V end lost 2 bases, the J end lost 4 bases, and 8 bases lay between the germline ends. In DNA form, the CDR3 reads TGTGCCAGCAGTGAAATGGGGGCCACTGAAGCTTTCTTT. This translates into CASSEMGATEAFF.

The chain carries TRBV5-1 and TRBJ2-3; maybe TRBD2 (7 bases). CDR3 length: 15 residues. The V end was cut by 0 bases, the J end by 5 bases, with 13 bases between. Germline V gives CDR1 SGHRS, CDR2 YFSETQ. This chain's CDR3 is CASSLAGGRGDTQYF. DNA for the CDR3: TGCGCCAGCAGCTTGGCCGGGGGGCGGGGAGATACGCAGTATTTT.

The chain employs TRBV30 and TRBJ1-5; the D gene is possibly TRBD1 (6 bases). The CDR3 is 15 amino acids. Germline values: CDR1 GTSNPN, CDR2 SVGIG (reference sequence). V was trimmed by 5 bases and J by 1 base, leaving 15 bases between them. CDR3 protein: CAWQHRAGSNQPQHF. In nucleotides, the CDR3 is TGTGCCTGGCAACACAGGGCTGGAAGCAATCAGCCCCAGCATTTT.

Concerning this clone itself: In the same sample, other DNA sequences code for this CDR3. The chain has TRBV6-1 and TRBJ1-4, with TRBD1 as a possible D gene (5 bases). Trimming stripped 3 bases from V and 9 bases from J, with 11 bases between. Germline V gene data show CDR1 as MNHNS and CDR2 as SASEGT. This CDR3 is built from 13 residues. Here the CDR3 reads CASSDRGVKKLFF. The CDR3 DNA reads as TGTGCCAGCAGTGACCGGGGGGTGAAAAAACTGTTTTTT.

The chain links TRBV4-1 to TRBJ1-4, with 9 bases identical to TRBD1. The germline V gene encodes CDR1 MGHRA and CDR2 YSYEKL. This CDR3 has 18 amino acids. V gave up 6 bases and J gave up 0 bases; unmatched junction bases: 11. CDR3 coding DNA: TGCGCCAGCAGACAGACAGGGGGAAATTATGCAACTAATGAAAAACTGTTTTTT. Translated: CASRQTGGNYATNEKLFF.